The 20 T cell receptor beta chains given below trace back to one sample, sequenced in a study of blood T cell repertoires in COVID-19. The table came from immunoSEQ multiplex PCR; TCRdb's copy has only in-frame clones and leaves some out. The repertoire holds 60,000 to 75,000 clones, with about 90% as singletons. The source material was peripheral blood. The receptor set was obtained from a man between 60 and 75 years old with acute or convalescent COVID-19.

The rearrangement links TRBV5-1 to TRBJ2-7, with unresolved D. Germline CDR1 SGHRS, CDR2 YFSETQ. This CDR3 comprises 15 residues. V was clipped by 0 bases and J by 0 bases, with 10 bases between them. CDR3 amino acids: CASSLGESDSYEQYF. The DNA for the CDR3 is TGCGCCAGCAGCTTGGGAGAGAGTGACTCCTACGAGCAGTACTTC.

The sample holds a few counts of this clone. The chain links TRBV18 to TRBJ1-4, with D possibly TRBD1 on 6 matching bases. V was shortened by 6 bases and J by 8 bases, with 19 bases between the two germline ends. Germline loops: CDR1 KGHSH, CDR2 LQKENI. The CDR3 spans 15 residues. In DNA, the CDR3 is TGTGCCAGCTCTCTTTCTCAGGGGCCTGGCGAAAAACTGTTTTTT. Translation gives CASSLSQGPGEKLFF.

A single count supports this clone. This chain's CDR3 is CASSGLAGGPGENIQYF. Here the CDR3 DNA reads TGTGCCAGCAGCGGACTAGCGGGGGGGCCGGGGGAAAACATTCAGTACTTC. This chain uses TRBV6-2 or TRBV6-3 with TRBJ2-4, with 15 bases lining up with TRBD2. The V gene end was trimmed by 6 bases and the J gene end by 5 bases; junction bases not matched to a gene: 8. Per the germline V gene, CDR1 is MNHEY and CDR2 is SVGEGT. The CDR3 extends over 17 amino acids.

The chain has TRBV9 and TRBJ1-2; weak D call: TRBD1 (5 bases). The CDR3 consists of 15 residues. In germline, CDR1 is SGDLS, CDR2 YYNGEE. Trimming cost V 4 bases and J 4 bases, with 17 bases left between them. CDR3 nucleotide sequence: TGTGCCAGCAGCCCTACCTCTCGCGACAGCTATGGCTACACCTTC. Translating gives CASSPTSRDSYGYTF.

The chain joins TRBV7-9 to TRBJ1-6, with a tentative D call TRBD1 (5 bases). V was clipped by 3 bases and J by 5 bases, with 11 bases between them. Germline V gives CDR1 SEHNR, CDR2 FQNEAQ (reference sequence). The CDR3 is 15 amino acids. The CDR3 reads CASSFKGVDNSPLHF. The CDR3 region has the DNA TGTGCCAGCAGCTTCAAAGGGGTCGATAATTCACCCCTCCACTTT.

V gene TRBV5-5 combines with J gene TRBJ1-5, with 8 bases identical to TRBD1. The CDR3 extends over 14 amino acids. V lost 2 bases and J lost 6; bases outside the gene matches: 4. Germline V CDR1 and CDR2: SGHKS, YYEKEE (reference sequence). CDR3 DNA: TGTGCCAGCAGCTTTAACAGGGGGGGTCAGCCCCAGCATTTT. Its translation is CASSFNRGGQPQHF.

This clone was detected only once. The gene calls are TRBV9 and TRBJ1-2, with 8 bases matching TRBD1. Germline V lookup: CDR1 SGDLS, CDR2 YYNGEE. After removal of 4 bases from V and 4 bases from J, the junction contained 9 bases not matched to a gene. The CDR3 runs to 15 residues. The CDR3 is CASSQGQGDVYGYTF. The DNA of the CDR3 is TGTGCCAGCAGCCAAGGACAGGGAGACGTCTATGGCTACACCTTC.

The chain uses TRBV30 and TRBJ2-5; a weak D match, TRBD1 (6 bases). The germline V gene has CDR1 GTSNPN and CDR2 SVGIG (reference sequence). The CDR3 sequence is 15 residues long. V was cut by 1 base and J by 4 bases, with 16 bases left in between. The CDR3 coding sequence is TGTGCCTGGAGTGGAGACACAGGGAAACGAGAGACCCAGTACTTC. This encodes CAWSGDTGKRETQYF.

The chain employs TRBV7-2 and TRBJ2-7; perhaps TRBD2 as D (6 bases). The CDR3 length is 14 residues. V lost 0 bases and J 0 bases, leaving 6 bases between the germline ends. The germline V gene encodes CDR1 SGHTA and CDR2 FQGNSA. The CDR3 sequence: CASSLAGLSYEQYF. The CDR3 DNA is TGTGCCAGCAGCTTAGCGGGACTCTCCTACGAGCAGTACTTC.

The chain combines TRBV27 with TRBJ1-2, with 8 bases lining up with TRBD1. V shed 4 bases and J 5 bases; nucleotides not matched to a gene: 12. The CDR3 is 16 residues long. Per the germline V gene, CDR1 is MNHEY and CDR2 is SMNVEV (reference sequence). The CDR3 DNA reads as TGTGCCAGCAGTTCTCGACAGGGGCTAGTTGGGTATGGCTACACCTTC. Encoded protein: CASSSRQGLVGYGYTF.

J is TRBJ2-7 and V is TRBV5-1; 9 bases are shared with TRBD1. Trimming removed 5 bases from V and 5 bases from J; junction bases left unmatched: 11. The CDR3 has 15 amino acids. Germline V gene sequence: CDR1 SGHRS, CDR2 YFSETQ. The CDR3 protein is CASRISHTGGHEQYF. CDR3 nucleotides: TGCGCCAGCAGGATATCGCACACAGGGGGCCACGAGCAGTACTTC.

This clone turned up a few times. This rearrangement joins TRBV5-4 to TRBJ1-3; the match to TRBD1 covers 7 bases. With V trimmed by 0 bases and J by 4 bases, 7 bases remained unmatched. This CDR3 comprises 16 residues. Germline assignment: CDR1 SGHNT and CDR2 YYREEE (reference sequence). The CDR3 DNA follows: TGTGCCAGCAGCTTGGACAGGGGATCCACGGGAAACACCATATATTTT. This encodes CASSLDRGSTGNTIYF. Full variable domain (rest looked up from reference TRBV5-4 and TRBJ1-3): ETGVTQSPTHLIKTRGQQVTLRCSSQSGHNTVSWYQQALGQGPQFIFQYYREEENGRGNFPPRFSGLQFPNYSSELNVNALELDDSALYLCASSLDRGSTGNTIYFGEGSWLTVV.

Comment on this clone: The junction departs from the called germline gene at one end, perhaps through a read error. The chain carries TRBV29-1 and TRBJ2-1; possibly TRBD1 for D (5 bases). Germline-derived CDR1 and CDR2 are SQVTM and ANQGSEA. The CDR3 covers 12 residues. As DNA, the CDR3 is TGCAGCGCTGAAGACAGTTACAATGAGCAGTTCTTC. This codes for CSAEDSYNEQFF.

This chain uses TRBV27 with TRBJ1-1, with D hard to call. Germline loops: CDR1 MNHEY, CDR2 SMNVEV (reference sequence). V lost 3 bases and J lost 5, with 16 bases in between. The CDR3 covers 15 residues. DNA for the CDR3: TGTGCCAGCAGTTTTTCCCTCGACATTGGTACTGAAGCTTTCTTT. This sequence encodes CASSFSLDIGTEAFF.

The chain carries TRBV11-1 and TRBJ1-1, with D tentatively TRBD1 (5 bases). Looked up from germline, CDR1 is SGHAT and CDR2 is FQDESV (reference sequence). V lost 5 bases, J lost 4 bases, and 20 bases lay in between. The CDR3 totals 16 residues. CDR3 in amino acids: CASSPRQNAGGTEAFF. For the CDR3, the DNA is TGTGCCAGCAGCCCCCGACAGAACGCGGGGGGCACTGAAGCTTTCTTT.

In this sample, this clone turned up a few times. This chain connects TRBV19 to TRBJ1-4; D is unclear. V gave up 5 bases and J gave up 5 bases, with 12 bases separating them. The CDR3 loop spans 14 amino acids. In germline, CDR1 is LNHDA, CDR2 SQIVND (reference sequence). DNA of the CDR3: TGTGCCAGTAGTGGGCCAAGCCGAAATGAAAAACTGTTTTTT. Protein sequence: CASSGPSRNEKLFF. Variable domain in full (rest from reference TRBV19 and TRBJ1-4): DGGITQSPKYLFRKEGQNVTLSCEQNLNHDAMYWYRQDPGQGLRLIYYSQIVNDFQKGDIAEGYSVSREKKESFPLTVTSAQKNPTAFYLCASSGPSRNEKLFFGSGTQLSVL.

The chain combines TRBV6-2 or TRBV6-3 with TRBJ1-5; D perhaps matches TRBD1 (6 bases). Germline CDR1 reads MNHEY; CDR2 reads SVGEGT. The V gene lost 5 bases and the J gene lost 1 base, with 15 bases spanning the gap. This CDR3 comprises 16 residues. CDR3 protein: CASSTNYRVSNQPQHF. The CDR3 bases are TGTGCCAGCAGTACTAACTACAGGGTGAGCAATCAGCCCCAGCATTTT.

The chain links TRBV24-1 to TRBJ2-7; D is possibly TRBD1 (5 bases). Between the trimmed V and J ends, which lost 9 bases and 4 bases, there was a span of 21 bases. The CDR3 spans 15 residues. CDR1 and CDR2 (germline): KGHDR, SFDVKD. The CDR3 coding sequence is TGTGCCACCCCCGCCGCGTGCAGGGATTCTTACGAGCAGTACTTC. Residues: CATPAACRDSYEQYF.

The chain joins TRBV12-3 or TRBV12-4 to TRBJ1-2; TRBD1 aligns across 7 bases. The CDR3 contains 13 residues. With V trimmed by 7 bases and J by 4 bases, 6 bases remained unmatched. The CDR3 DNA reads as TGTGCCAGCACCGAAGGGGGCTTCTATGGCTACACCTTC. Its protein is CASTEGGFYGYTF.

This chain joins TRBV30 and TRBJ1-2; 8 nucleotides align to TRBD1. Per the germline V gene, CDR1 is GTSNPN and CDR2 is SVGIG (reference sequence). The CDR3 contains 13 residues. After removal of 2 bases from V and 3 bases from J, the junction contained 2 bases not matched to a gene. The CDR3 spells CAWSPTGDYGYTF. Here the CDR3 DNA reads TGTGCCTGGAGTCCGACAGGGGACTATGGCTACACCTTC.